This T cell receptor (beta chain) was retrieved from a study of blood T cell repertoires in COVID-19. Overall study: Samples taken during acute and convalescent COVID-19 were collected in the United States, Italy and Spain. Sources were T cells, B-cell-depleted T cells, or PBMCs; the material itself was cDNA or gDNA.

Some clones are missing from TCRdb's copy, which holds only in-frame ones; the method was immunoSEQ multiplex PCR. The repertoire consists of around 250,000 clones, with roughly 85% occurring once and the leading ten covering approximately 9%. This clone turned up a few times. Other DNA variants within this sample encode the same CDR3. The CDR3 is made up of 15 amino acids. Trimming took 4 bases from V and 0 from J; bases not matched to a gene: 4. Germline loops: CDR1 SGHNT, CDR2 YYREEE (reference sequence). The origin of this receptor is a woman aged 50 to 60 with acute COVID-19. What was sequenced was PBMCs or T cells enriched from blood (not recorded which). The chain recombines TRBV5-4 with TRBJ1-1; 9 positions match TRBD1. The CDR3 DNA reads TGTGCCAGCAGCCCCAGGACAGGGGTGAACACTGAAGCTTTCTTT. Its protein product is CASSPRTGVNTEAFF.